Listed here are 9 T cell receptor beta chains from one sample, sequenced in a study of immune evolution from preneoplasia to lung adenocarcinoma (dated by TCRdb to the early 2020s). Library preparation was by the immunoSEQ multiplex PCR assay. This immuneACCESS table, as held by TCRdb, lists in-frame sequences with V and J called but not all clones. Of the missing ones, under half trace to an unresolved V gene in checked studies; the others have no known cause. A total of roughly 6,700 clones appear in this sample, more than 70% of them only once. The ten largest clones represent roughly 12% of the sample. The sequencing input was FFPE minimally invasive lung adenocarcinoma tissue. The cell subset or site tag for this specimen amounts to: micro-invasive lung adenocarcinoma (MIA). The receptors here all came from an older person with lung adenocarcinoma.

The chain recombines TRBV6-5 with TRBJ1-1, with 8 bases that match TRBD1. The V segment lost 6 bases and the J segment 7 bases; nucleotides outside the gene matches: 4. Germline V CDR1 and CDR2: MNHEY, SVGAGI. The CDR3 is 12 amino acids. The CDR3, as DNA: TGTGCCAGCAGCCGACAGGGGAGTGAAGCTTTCTTT. This sequence encodes CASSRQGSEAFF.

The chain employs TRBV12-1 and TRBJ2-4; TRBD2 reflects the table's D call only, with no check against the DNA. TRBV12-1 is marked as a pseudogene. The CDR3 length is 15 residues. The CDR3 sequence: CASSVLGLAKNIQYF. CDR3 in DNA: TGTGCCAGCAGCGTATTGGGACTAGCCAAAAACATTCAGTACTTC.

The chain has TRBV5-1 and TRBJ2-1; D is perhaps TRBD2 (6 bases). Germline values: CDR1 SGHRS, CDR2 YFSETQ. With 0 bases removed from V and 7 bases from J, the gap between germline ends came to 11 bases. The CDR3 extends over 14 amino acids. The CDR3 DNA follows: TGCGCCAGCAGCTTGGGATATCTAGCGAATGAGCAGTTCTTC. Translating gives CASSLGYLANEQFF.

The sample holds a few counts of this clone. This chain uses TRBV7-3 with TRBJ2-3, with D possibly being TRBD1 (6 bases). Germline values: CDR1 SGHTA, CDR2 FQGTGA. The CDR3 has 16 amino acids. Trimming took 5 bases from V and 3 from J, leaving 18 bases between them. CDR3 in DNA: TGTGCCAGCAGCGAGGGACATTTCTTAGGAACAGATACGCAGTATTTT. Its translation: CASSEGHFLGTDTQYF.

The chain carries TRBV5-8 and TRBJ2-5; TRBD2 matches at 8 bases. This CDR3 region has 14 residues. J was trimmed by 5 bases and V by 4 bases; bases with no gene match: 7. Germline CDR1 SGHTS, CDR2 YDEGEE. DNA for the CDR3: TGTGCCAGCAGCCACGGTACTAGCGGTGAGACCCAGTACTTC. Translation gives CASSHGTSGETQYF.

This clone appeared once. The genes are TRBV19 and TRBJ1-1; D gene uncertain. V dropped 4 bases and J dropped 0 bases, with 9 bases sitting between them. CDR1 is LNHDA and CDR2 is SQIVND in the germline V gene (reference sequence). The CDR3 spans 14 residues. CDR3 amino acids: CASSTPTMNTEAFF. DNA of the CDR3: TGTGCCAGTAGTACCCCAACTATGAACACTGAAGCTTTCTTT.

The chain recombines TRBV5-1 with TRBJ1-1; D is unresolved. CDR3 size: 16 residues. From germline, CDR1 is SGHRS and CDR2 YFSETQ. The ends were cut back, 0 bases at V and 4 bases at J, with 16 bases in the middle. The chain's CDR3 is CASSLDPGRQRTEAFF. CDR3 nucleotides: TGCGCCAGCAGCTTGGATCCAGGCCGACAACGCACTGAAGCTTTCTTT.

This clone came up a few times. The gene calls are TRBV7-6 and TRBJ2-2, with D maybe TRBD2 (5 bases). The CDR3 has 16 amino acids. The germline V and J ends were trimmed by 5 bases and 0 bases, with 13 bases remaining between them. Germline CDR1 is SGHVS and CDR2 is FNYEAQ. The CDR3 nucleotides are TGTGCCAGCAGCCGGGGATTTACCGCGAACACCGGGGAGCTGTTTTTT. This translates into CASSRGFTANTGELFF.

J is TRBJ2-5 and V is TRBV6-4; a weak D match, TRBD1 (5 bases). The CDR3 contains 16 residues. CDR1 and CDR2 from the germline V gene are MRHNA and SNTAGT. The germline V and J ends were trimmed by 6 bases and 0 bases, with 17 bases remaining between them. This chain's CDR3 is CASSPRQPRYQETQYF. CDR3 coding DNA: TGTGCCAGCAGCCCCCGACAGCCTAGATACCAAGAGACCCAGTACTTC.